The clone carrying this T cell receptor (beta chain) was counted ten times or more. These data belong to a study of shared clonotypes between healthy human individuals. This was a deep-level run. Splitting of each subset's genomic DNA was done evenly across several immunoSEQ plates. The assay was immunoSEQ multiplex PCR, and TCRdb's table has in-frame clones only and misses some. The table has some 500,000 clones, about 74% seen once. Genomic DNA from unsorted samples was obtained from 70 million to 90 million PBMCs (per sample). Sequencing was done on a sample of PBMCs. The TCR was taken from a woman aged 40 to 50 in good health. Some clones in this sample may be carry-over from other donors' samples.

The CDR3 DNA sequence: TGTGCCAGCAGTGCCGGGACAGGGTACTCCCAAGAGACCCAGTACTTC. Protein sequence: CASSAGTGYSQETQYF. This rearrangement joins TRBV28 to TRBJ2-5; 9 nucleotides agree with TRBD1. Unmatched junction bases numbered 8, after V lost 5 bases and J lost 1 base. The germline V gene encodes CDR1 MDHEN and CDR2 SYDVKM. The CDR3 length is 16 residues.